A selection of T cell receptor beta chains follows, all from one sample in a study of T cells after yellow fever vaccination. Each CDR3 protein gets one entry after TCRdb re-called the 5' RACE reads with MiXCR. In the table there are about 300,000 distinct CDR3 sequences, around 3.9% of which are singletons. The material sequenced was PBMCs, taken 5 days after the yellow fever booster vaccination. These receptors came from a man between 18 and 35 years old who received the YFV17D yellow fever vaccine. Both conserved end residues are part of each CDR3. The D gene is left open where the match is weak. Rows give clone size only sometimes, using once, few, many, or a class for an expanded clone.

v_gene: TRBV4-1; d_gene: TRBD1; abundance: few; j_gene: TRBJ2-5; CDR3nt: TGCGCCAGCAGCCAAGTATTCAGGGGGCCGGAGACCCAGTACTTC; CDR3aa: CASSQVFRGPETQYF
v_gene: TRBV7-2; d_gene: -; abundance: many; j_gene: TRBJ2-5; CDR3nt: TGTGCCAGCAGCTCTACCAGAGCTTGGGAGACCCAGTACTTC; CDR3aa: CASSSTRAWETQYF
v_gene: TRBV10-2; d_gene: TRBD2; abundance: -; j_gene: TRBJ2-5; CDR3nt: TGCGCCAGCACGGTAGCGGGGGTTCAAGAGACCCAGTACTTC; CDR3aa: CASTVAGVQETQYF
v_gene: TRBV7-9; d_gene: -; abundance: -; j_gene: TRBJ2-5; CDR3nt: TGTGCCAGCAGCTCATACAGACGGATCCAAGAGACCCAGTACTTC; CDR3aa: CASSSYRRIQETQYF
v_gene: TRBV7-9; d_gene: -; abundance: -; j_gene: TRBJ2-5; CDR3nt: TGTGCCAGCAGCCAGTACCCACAGGGTCAAGAGACCCAGTACTTC; CDR3aa: CASSQYPQGQETQYF
v_gene: TRBV18; d_gene: -; abundance: many; j_gene: TRBJ1-2; CDR3nt: TGCGCCAGCAGCCCGGGACCCAACTATGGCTACACCTTC; CDR3aa: CASSPGPNYGYTF
v_gene: TRBV5-1; d_gene: -; abundance: many; j_gene: TRBJ1-4; CDR3nt: TGCGCCAGCAGCCCCGGAGGGTTTTCGACTAATGAAAAACTGTTTTTT; CDR3aa: CASSPGGFSTNEKLFF
v_gene: TRBV9; d_gene: -; abundance: -; j_gene: TRBJ1-5; CDR3nt: TGTGCCAGCAGCGAAGGGTTTCACAGCAATCAGCCCCAGCATTTT; CDR3aa: CASSEGFHSNQPQHF
v_gene: TRBV29-1; d_gene: TRBD1; abundance: few; j_gene: TRBJ1-2; CDR3nt: TGCAGCGTTGCCCAGACAGGGGGCCATGGCTACACCTTC; CDR3aa: CSVAQTGGHGYTF
v_gene: TRBV28; d_gene: -; abundance: many; j_gene: TRBJ2-5; CDR3nt: TGTGCCAGCAGTTTCGGTCGGCAGACCCAGTACTTC; CDR3aa: CASSFGRQTQYF
v_gene: TRBV7-2; d_gene: -; abundance: many; j_gene: TRBJ2-5; CDR3nt: TGTGCCAGCAGCCAGTCCCGCTTGGTGTACTTC; CDR3aa: CASSQSRLVYF
v_gene: TRBV4-3; d_gene: -; abundance: few; j_gene: TRBJ1-5; CDR3nt: TGCGCCAGCAGCCAAGATGGGGGGACCCAGCATTTT; CDR3aa: CASSQDGGTQHF
v_gene: TRBV19; d_gene: TRBD1; abundance: -; j_gene: TRBJ1-1; CDR3nt: TGTGCCAGTAGTATAGCGGGACAGGGTGACACTGAAGCTTTCTTT; CDR3aa: CASSIAGQGDTEAFF
v_gene: TRBV20-1; d_gene: TRBD1; abundance: -; j_gene: TRBJ2-3; CDR3nt: TGCAGTGCGCCAAAACAGGGGGTGACGCAGTATTTT; CDR3aa: CSAPKQGVTQYF
v_gene: TRBV5-1; d_gene: -; abundance: many; j_gene: TRBJ2-2; CDR3nt: TGCGCCAGCAGCCTTGACACCGAAGGCGGGGAGCTGTTTTTT; CDR3aa: CASSLDTEGGELFF
v_gene: TRBV18; d_gene: TRBD1; abundance: few; j_gene: TRBJ2-5; CDR3nt: TGTGCCAGCTCGCCTAACACGCAGGGGGCAGGAGAGACCCAGTACTTC; CDR3aa: CASSPNTQGAGETQYF
v_gene: TRBV5-4; d_gene: TRBD2; abundance: few; j_gene: TRBJ2-5; CDR3nt: TGTGCCAGCAGCTTAAGGATAGGACTAGCGGGGACAGAGACCCAGTACTTC; CDR3aa: CASSLRIGLAGTETQYF
v_gene: TRBV20-1; d_gene: -; abundance: few; j_gene: TRBJ1-6; CDR3nt: TGCAGTGCTAAGGTTGGCTCCTATAATTCACCCCTCCACTTT; CDR3aa: CSAKVGSYNSPLHF
v_gene: TRBV15; d_gene: -; abundance: many; j_gene: TRBJ1-4; CDR3nt: TGTGCCACCAGCAGAGCCCCGACAGAAAGTAATGAAAAACTGTTTTTT; CDR3aa: CATSRAPTESNEKLFF
v_gene: TRBV5-5; d_gene: -; abundance: many; j_gene: TRBJ1-1; CDR3nt: TGTGCCAGCAGGGATACAGGGCTGGGGAACACTGAAGCTTTCTTT; CDR3aa: CASRDTGLGNTEAFF
v_gene: TRBV10-1; d_gene: TRBD1; abundance: -; j_gene: TRBJ2-7; CDR3nt: TGCGCCAGCAGCAAGACTACAGGGGGGACCTACGAGCAGTACTTC; CDR3aa: CASSKTTGGTYEQYF
v_gene: TRBV4-2; d_gene: -; abundance: -; j_gene: TRBJ1-1; CDR3nt: TGTGCCAGCAGCCAAGAGTGGGGGGGAATTCTTGAAGCTTTCTTT; CDR3aa: CASSQEWGGILEAFF
v_gene: TRBV7-8; d_gene: TRBD1; abundance: few; j_gene: TRBJ1-2; CDR3nt: TGTGCCAGCAGCCCGTCGCACCGGGACAGTAGAAGAGGCTACACCTTC; CDR3aa: CASSPSHRDSRRGYTF
v_gene: TRBV15; d_gene: -; abundance: -; j_gene: TRBJ2-4; CDR3nt: TGTGCCACCAGCAGGGACAGAAACATTCAGTACTTC; CDR3aa: CATSRDRNIQYF
v_gene: TRBV15; d_gene: -; abundance: many; j_gene: TRBJ2-5; CDR3nt: TGTGCCACCAGCAGAGACAGGGTGGCGGGATGGGAGACCCAGTACTTC; CDR3aa: CATSRDRVAGWETQYF
v_gene: TRBV5-1; d_gene: TRBD2; abundance: -; j_gene: TRBJ2-7; CDR3nt: TGCGCCAGCAGCTTGGCCTCGGGGGGTCCTTACGAGCAGTACTTC; CDR3aa: CASSLASGGPYEQYF
v_gene: TRBV5-6; d_gene: TRBD1; abundance: -; j_gene: TRBJ2-5; CDR3nt: TGTGCCAGCAGAGGGACAGAAGAGACCCAGTACTTC; CDR3aa: CASRGTEETQYF
v_gene: TRBV5-1; d_gene: -; abundance: few; j_gene: TRBJ1-2; CDR3nt: TGCGCCAGCAGCTTCTTTCCCAGCCATTATGGCTACACCTTC; CDR3aa: CASSFFPSHYGYTF
v_gene: TRBV7-2; d_gene: TRBD1; abundance: many; j_gene: TRBJ2-7; CDR3nt: TGTGCCAGCAGCTCCCGCAGGGGGAACTACGAGCAGTACTTC; CDR3aa: CASSSRRGNYEQYF
v_gene: TRBV19; d_gene: TRBD2; abundance: -; j_gene: TRBJ2-3; CDR3nt: TGTGCCAGTAGCCTCCTAGCGGGGGGACGCACAGATACGCAGTATTTT; CDR3aa: CASSLLAGGRTDTQYF
v_gene: TRBV12-5; d_gene: TRBD2; abundance: many; j_gene: TRBJ2-2; CDR3nt: TGTGCTAGTGGTTTCCCCCTACTAGCGGCCGGGGAGCTGTTTTTT; CDR3aa: CASGFPLLAAGELFF
v_gene: TRBV5-4; d_gene: -; abundance: -; j_gene: TRBJ2-3; CDR3nt: TGTGCCAGCAGCCCCCGCCCGTCAGATACGCAGTATTTT; CDR3aa: CASSPRPSDTQYF
v_gene: TRBV7-9; d_gene: -; abundance: many; j_gene: TRBJ2-7; CDR3nt: TGTGCCAGCAGCTTACTCTACGAGCAGTACTTC; CDR3aa: CASSLLYEQYF
v_gene: TRBV5-4; d_gene: -; abundance: -; j_gene: TRBJ2-4; CDR3nt: TGTGCCAGCAGCCCGGGTGGGGTACAGGCCAAAAACATTCAGTACTTC; CDR3aa: CASSPGGVQAKNIQYF
v_gene: TRBV5-1; d_gene: -; abundance: -; j_gene: TRBJ2-7; CDR3nt: TGCGCCAGCAGCTTGGAGGGGGACTCCTACGAGCAGTACTTC; CDR3aa: CASSLEGDSYEQYF
v_gene: TRBV6-6; d_gene: -; abundance: few; j_gene: TRBJ2-5; CDR3nt: TGTGCCAGCAGTTACTCGACCGGGCAAGAGACCCAGTACTTC; CDR3aa: CASSYSTGQETQYF
v_gene: TRBV5-1; d_gene: TRBD2; abundance: many; j_gene: TRBJ2-1; CDR3nt: TGCGCCAGCAGCCTACGACTAGCGGGGGATAACGACAATGAGCAGTTCTTC; CDR3aa: CASSLRLAGDNDNEQFF
v_gene: TRBV7-2; d_gene: TRBD2; abundance: -; j_gene: TRBJ2-6; CDR3nt: TGTGCCAGCAGCTCTAGCGGCGTATCCGGGGCCAACGTCCTGACTTTC; CDR3aa: CASSSSGVSGANVLTF
v_gene: TRBV24-1; d_gene: -; abundance: many; j_gene: TRBJ2-1; CDR3nt: TGTGCCACCAGTGACCCCTCGGCAGGCAACAATGAGCAGTTCTTC; CDR3aa: CATSDPSAGNNEQFF
v_gene: TRBV4-1; d_gene: -; abundance: many; j_gene: TRBJ1-3; CDR3nt: TGCGCCAGCAGCCCCACCCCGAGCTCTGGAAACACCATATATTTT; CDR3aa: CASSPTPSSGNTIYF
v_gene: TRBV5-5; d_gene: -; abundance: -; j_gene: TRBJ2-2; CDR3nt: TGTGCCAGCAGCTTCCCAGGGACAACGAACACCGGGGAGCTGTTTTTT; CDR3aa: CASSFPGTTNTGELFF
v_gene: TRBV7-6; d_gene: -; abundance: few; j_gene: TRBJ2-5; CDR3nt: TGTGCCAGCAGCTTAGCGGTCAGGGCCCTGGTCTTC; CDR3aa: CASSLAVRALVF
v_gene: TRBV24-1; d_gene: -; abundance: many; j_gene: TRBJ2-1; CDR3nt: TGTGCCACCAGTGATCCCGGGACGGAAAAGTTCTTC; CDR3aa: CATSDPGTEKFF
v_gene: TRBV4-1; d_gene: TRBD2; abundance: -; j_gene: TRBJ2-5; CDR3nt: TGCGCCAGCAGCCAAGATGGGCGGGGGGGCTACCAAGAGACCCAGTACTTC; CDR3aa: CASSQDGRGGYQETQYF
v_gene: TRBV12-3/TRBV12-4; d_gene: TRBD1; abundance: many; j_gene: TRBJ1-1; CDR3nt: TGTGCCAGCAGTTTGGGGGACAGGACTGAAGCTTTCTTT; CDR3aa: CASSLGDRTEAFF
v_gene: TRBV5-4; d_gene: TRBD1; abundance: -; j_gene: TRBJ1-2; CDR3nt: TGTGCCAGCAGCTTGGCCGGGACAGGGGATTTGCATGGCTACACCTTC; CDR3aa: CASSLAGTGDLHGYTF